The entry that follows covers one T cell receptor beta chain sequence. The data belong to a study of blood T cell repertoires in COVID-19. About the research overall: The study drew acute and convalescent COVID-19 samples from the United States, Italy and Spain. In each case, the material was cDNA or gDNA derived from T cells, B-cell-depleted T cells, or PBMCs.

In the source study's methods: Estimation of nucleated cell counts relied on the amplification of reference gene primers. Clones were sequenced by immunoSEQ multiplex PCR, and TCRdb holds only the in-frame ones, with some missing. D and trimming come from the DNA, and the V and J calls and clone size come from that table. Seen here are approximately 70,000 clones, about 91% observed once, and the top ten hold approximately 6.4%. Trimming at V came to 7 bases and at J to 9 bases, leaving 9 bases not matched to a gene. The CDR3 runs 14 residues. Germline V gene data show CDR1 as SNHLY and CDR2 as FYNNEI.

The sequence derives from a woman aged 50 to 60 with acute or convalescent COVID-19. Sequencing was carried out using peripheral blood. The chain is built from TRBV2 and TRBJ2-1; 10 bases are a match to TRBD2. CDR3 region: CASKSLAGVGEQFF. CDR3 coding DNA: TGTGCCAGCAAGAGTCTAGCGGGGGTGGGTGAGCAGTTCTTC.